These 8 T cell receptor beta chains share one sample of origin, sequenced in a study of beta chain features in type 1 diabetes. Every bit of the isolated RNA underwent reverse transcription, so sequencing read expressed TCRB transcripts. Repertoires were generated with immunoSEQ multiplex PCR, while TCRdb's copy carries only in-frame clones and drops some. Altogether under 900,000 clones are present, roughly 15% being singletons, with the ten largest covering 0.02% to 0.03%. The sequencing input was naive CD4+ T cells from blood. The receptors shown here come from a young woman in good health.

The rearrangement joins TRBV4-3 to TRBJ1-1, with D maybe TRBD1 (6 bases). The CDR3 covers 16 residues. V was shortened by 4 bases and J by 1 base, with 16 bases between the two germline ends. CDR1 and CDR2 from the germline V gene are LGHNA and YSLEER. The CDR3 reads CASSPTYGQRNTEAFF. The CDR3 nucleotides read TGCGCCAGCAGCCCCACATACGGACAGAGGAACACTGAAGCTTTCTTT.

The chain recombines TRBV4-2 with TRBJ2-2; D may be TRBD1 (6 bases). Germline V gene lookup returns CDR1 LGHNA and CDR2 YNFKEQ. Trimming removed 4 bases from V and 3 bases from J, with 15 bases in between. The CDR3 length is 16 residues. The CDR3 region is CASSPGAVRDTGELFF. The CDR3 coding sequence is TGTGCCAGCAGCCCAGGGGCCGTTCGGGACACCGGGGAGCTGTTTTTT.

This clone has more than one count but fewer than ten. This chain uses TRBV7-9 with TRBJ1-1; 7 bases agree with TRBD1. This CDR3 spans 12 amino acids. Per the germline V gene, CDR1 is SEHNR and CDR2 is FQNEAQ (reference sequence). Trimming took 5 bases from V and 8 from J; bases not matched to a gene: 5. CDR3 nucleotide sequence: TGTGCCAGCAGCGCGTACAGGGGAGAAGCTTTCTTT. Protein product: CASSAYRGEAFF.

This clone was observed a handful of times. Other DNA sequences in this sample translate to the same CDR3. The CDR3 DNA reads as TGTGCCAGCTCACCGTCTCGGGGGACAGATACGCAGTATTTT. Protein product: CASSPSRGTDTQYF. The V and J genes are TRBV18 and TRBJ2-3; perhaps TRBD2 as D (6 bases). Trimming cost V 3 bases and J 3 bases, with 10 bases left between them. Per the germline V gene, CDR1 is KGHSH and CDR2 is LQKENI. This CDR3 is built from 14 residues.

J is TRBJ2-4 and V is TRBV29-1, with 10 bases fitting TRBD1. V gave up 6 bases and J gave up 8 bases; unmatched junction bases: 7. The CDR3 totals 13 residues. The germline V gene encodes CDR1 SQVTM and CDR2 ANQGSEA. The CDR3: CSVLTGGEDIQYF. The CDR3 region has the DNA TGCAGCGTATTGACAGGGGGCGAGGACATTCAGTACTTC.

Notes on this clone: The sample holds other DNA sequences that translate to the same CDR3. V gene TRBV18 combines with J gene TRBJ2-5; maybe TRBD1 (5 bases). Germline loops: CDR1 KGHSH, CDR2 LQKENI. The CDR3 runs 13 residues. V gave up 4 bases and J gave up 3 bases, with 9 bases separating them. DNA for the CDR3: TGTGCCAGCTCACGGGGCGGAGAAGAGACCCAGTACTTC. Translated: CASSRGGEETQYF. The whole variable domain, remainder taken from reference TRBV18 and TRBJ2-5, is NAGVMQNPRHLVRRRGQEARLRCSPMKGHSHVYWYRQLPEEGLKFMVYLQKENIIDESGMPKERFSAEFPKEGPSILRIQQVVRGDSAAYFCASSRGGEETQYFGPGTRLLVL.

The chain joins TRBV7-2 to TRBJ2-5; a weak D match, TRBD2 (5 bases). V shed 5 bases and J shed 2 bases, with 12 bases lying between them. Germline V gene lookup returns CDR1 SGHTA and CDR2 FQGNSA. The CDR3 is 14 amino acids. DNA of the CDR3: TGTGCCAGCAGCCAAGGGCGGGTTCAAGAGACCCAGTACTTC. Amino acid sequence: CASSQGRVQETQYF.

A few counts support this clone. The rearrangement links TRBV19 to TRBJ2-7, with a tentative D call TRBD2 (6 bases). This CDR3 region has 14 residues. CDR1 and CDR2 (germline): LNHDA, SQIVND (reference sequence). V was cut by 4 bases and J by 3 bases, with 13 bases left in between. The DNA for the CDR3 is TGTGCCAGTAGTAATGTCGCCGGGGGCTACGAGCAGTACTTC. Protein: CASSNVAGGYEQYF. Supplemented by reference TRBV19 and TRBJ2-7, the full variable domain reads DGGITQSPKYLFRKEGQNVTLSCEQNLNHDAMYWYRQDPGQGLRLIYYSQIVNDFQKGDIAEGYSVSREKKESFPLTVTSAQKNPTAFYLCASSNVAGGYEQYFGPGTRLTVT.